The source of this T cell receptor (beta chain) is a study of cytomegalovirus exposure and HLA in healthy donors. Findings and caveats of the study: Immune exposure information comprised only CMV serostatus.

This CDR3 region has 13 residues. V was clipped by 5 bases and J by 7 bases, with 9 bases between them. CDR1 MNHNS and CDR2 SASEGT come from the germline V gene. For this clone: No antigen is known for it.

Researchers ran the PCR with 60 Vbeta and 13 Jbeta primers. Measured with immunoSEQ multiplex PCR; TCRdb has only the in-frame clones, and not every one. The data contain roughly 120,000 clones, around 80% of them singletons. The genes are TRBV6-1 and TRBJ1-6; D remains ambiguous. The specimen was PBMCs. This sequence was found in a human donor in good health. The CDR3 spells CASSSQENSPLHF. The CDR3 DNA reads TGTGCCAGCAGTTCCCAGGAAAATTCACCCCTCCACTTT.